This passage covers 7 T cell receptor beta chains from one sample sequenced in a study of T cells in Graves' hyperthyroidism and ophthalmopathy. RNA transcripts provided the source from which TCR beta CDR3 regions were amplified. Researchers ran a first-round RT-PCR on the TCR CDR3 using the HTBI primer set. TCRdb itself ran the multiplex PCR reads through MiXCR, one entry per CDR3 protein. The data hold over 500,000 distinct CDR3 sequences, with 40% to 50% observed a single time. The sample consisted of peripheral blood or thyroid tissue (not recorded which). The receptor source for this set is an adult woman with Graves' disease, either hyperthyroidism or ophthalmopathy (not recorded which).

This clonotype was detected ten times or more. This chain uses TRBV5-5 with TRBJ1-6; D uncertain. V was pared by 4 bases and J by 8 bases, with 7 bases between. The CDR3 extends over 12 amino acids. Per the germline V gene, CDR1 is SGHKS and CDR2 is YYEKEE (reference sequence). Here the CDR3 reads CASSTGDSPLHF. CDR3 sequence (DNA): TGTGCCAGCAGCACCGGGGATTCACCCCTCCACTTT. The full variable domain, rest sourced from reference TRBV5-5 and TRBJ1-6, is DAGVTQSPTHLIKTRGQQVTLRCSPISGHKSVSWYQQVLGQGPQFIFQYYEKEERGRGNFPDRFSARQFPNYSSELNVNALLLGDSALYLCASSTGDSPLHFGNGTRLTVT.

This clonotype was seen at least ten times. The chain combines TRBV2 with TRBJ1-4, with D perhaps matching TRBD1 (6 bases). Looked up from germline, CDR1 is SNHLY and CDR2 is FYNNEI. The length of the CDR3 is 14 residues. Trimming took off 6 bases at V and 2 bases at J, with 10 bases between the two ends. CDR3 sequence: CASRTGFTNEKLFF. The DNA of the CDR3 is TGTGCCAGCAGGACAGGATTTACTAATGAAAAACTGTTTTTT.

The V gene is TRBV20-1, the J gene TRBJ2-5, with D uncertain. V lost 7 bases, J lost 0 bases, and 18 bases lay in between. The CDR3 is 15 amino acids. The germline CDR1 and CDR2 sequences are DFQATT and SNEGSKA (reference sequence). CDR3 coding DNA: TGCAGTGGAGAATCGGAACTCCTCGACCAAGAGACCCAGTACTTC. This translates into CSGESELLDQETQYF.

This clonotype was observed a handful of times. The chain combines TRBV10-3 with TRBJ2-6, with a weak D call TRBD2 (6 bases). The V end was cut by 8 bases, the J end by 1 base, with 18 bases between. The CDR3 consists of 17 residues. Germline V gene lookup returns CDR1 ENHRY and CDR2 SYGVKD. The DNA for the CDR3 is TGTGCCATCCCGGGGGAGGAGGGTACATCTGGGGCCAACGTCCTGACTTTC. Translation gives CAIPGEEGTSGANVLTF.

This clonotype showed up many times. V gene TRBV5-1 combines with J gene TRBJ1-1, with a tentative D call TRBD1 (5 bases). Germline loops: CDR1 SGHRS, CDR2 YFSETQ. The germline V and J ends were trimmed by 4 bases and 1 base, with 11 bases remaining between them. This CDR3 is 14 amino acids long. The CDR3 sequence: CASSPGRTNTEAFF. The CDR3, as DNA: TGCGCCAGCAGCCCGGGACGGACGAACACTGAAGCTTTCTTT.

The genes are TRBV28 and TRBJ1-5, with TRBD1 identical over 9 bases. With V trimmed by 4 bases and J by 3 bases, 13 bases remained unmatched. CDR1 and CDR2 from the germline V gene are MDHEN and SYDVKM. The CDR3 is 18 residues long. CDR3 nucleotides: TGTGCCAGCAGTTACTCACCAACTGACAGGGGGGACAATCAGCCCCAGCATTTT. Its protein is CASSYSPTDRGDNQPQHF.

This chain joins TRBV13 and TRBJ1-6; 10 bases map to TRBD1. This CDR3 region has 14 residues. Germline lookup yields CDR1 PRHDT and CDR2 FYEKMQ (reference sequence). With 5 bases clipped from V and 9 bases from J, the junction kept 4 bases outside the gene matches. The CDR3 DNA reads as TGTGCCAGCAGCCTTAGGACAGGGGGTTCACCCCTCCACTTT. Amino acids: CASSLRTGGSPLHF.